The clone carrying this T cell receptor (beta chain) has more than one count but fewer than ten. This entry is derived from a study of T-cell memory formation after mild COVID-19. On the study more broadly: Each donor largely had its own TCR clusters.

The CDR3 totals 13 residues. Trimming removed 7 bases from V and 2 bases from J; junction bases left unmatched: 4. Germline V CDR1 and CDR2: SGHVS, FNYEAQ. From the 5' RACE reads, TCRdb called clonotypes with MiXCR, one entry per CDR3 protein. The sample gives 110,000 or so distinct CDR3 sequences, over 20% of which show up once; 41% is in the top ten. This clonotype originated in a man between 18 and 29 years old who had mild COVID-19 (a few samples of this study predate the infection). Cell type and time point are not known. Sequencing used PBMCs or a T cell subset sorted from them (not recorded which). The chain recombines TRBV7-6 with TRBJ2-7; 8 bases map to TRBD1. This chain's CDR3 is CASTGQGTYEQYF. The CDR3 nucleotides read TGTGCCAGCACTGGACAGGGTACCTACGAGCAGTACTTC.